This passage covers 4 T cell receptor beta chains from one sample sequenced in a study of CD8 T cells in ankylosing spondylitis. Via MiXCR, TCRdb re-called the 5' RACE reads, giving one row per CDR3 protein. The sample comprises about 130,000 distinct CDR3 sequences, about a tenth of which are singletons, and approximately 3.4% rests with the top ten. Sequencing was done on a sample of blood, either unsorted or a sorted T cell fraction (not recorded which). The origin of the receptors is a male donor with ankylosing spondylitis or in good health (not recorded which).

The table lists this clonotype with many counts. The rearrangement uses TRBV11-1 and TRBJ2-5; no reliable D call. The CDR3 covers 14 residues. The V end was cut by 3 bases, the J end by 2 bases, with 10 bases between. The germline V gene has CDR1 SGHAT and CDR2 FQDESV (reference sequence). The CDR3 loop is CASSFHAQQETQYF. The CDR3 DNA sequence: TGTGCCAGCAGCTTTCACGCACAGCAAGAGACCCAGTACTTC.

V and J are TRBV28 and TRBJ2-1; perhaps TRBD2 as D (6 bases). V was clipped by 3 bases and J by 0 bases, with 24 bases between them. CDR1 and CDR2 from the germline V gene are MDHEN and SYDVKM. The CDR3 consists of 20 residues. The CDR3 coding sequence is TGTGCCAGCAGTTTTTCGAGCCAGCGGGTCTACCAGAGCTCCTACAATGAGCAGTTCTTC. Translated: CASSFSSQRVYQSSYNEQFF. The full variable domain, with the rest looked up from reference TRBV28 and TRBJ2-1, is DVKVTQSSRYLVKRTGEKVFLECVQDMDHENMFWYRQDPGLGLRLIYFSYDVKMKEKGDIPEGYSVSREKKERFSLILESASTNQTSMYLCASSFSSQRVYQSSYNEQFFGPGTRLTVL.

This clonotype was observed at least ten times. J is TRBJ2-7 and V is TRBV5-6; 8 bases are shared with TRBD1. J gave up 5 bases and V 0 bases, and 4 bases lay outside the gene matches. The CDR3 runs 14 residues. Germline lookup yields CDR1 SGHDT and CDR2 YYEEEE. CDR3 in amino acids: CASSLVQGVDEQYF. CDR3 in DNA: TGTGCCAGCAGCTTGGTACAGGGGGTGGACGAGCAGTACTTC.

This clonotype occurred many times. The gene calls are TRBV20-1 and TRBJ2-1; D not resolved. The V gene's germline CDR1 is DFQATT and CDR2 SNEGSKA (reference sequence). This CDR3 has 12 amino acids. Deletions cut 3 bases from V and 4 bases from J, with 7 bases between. Here the CDR3 DNA reads TGCAGTGCTAGGGACGGTTACAATGAGCAGTTCTTC. Translating gives CSARDGYNEQFF.